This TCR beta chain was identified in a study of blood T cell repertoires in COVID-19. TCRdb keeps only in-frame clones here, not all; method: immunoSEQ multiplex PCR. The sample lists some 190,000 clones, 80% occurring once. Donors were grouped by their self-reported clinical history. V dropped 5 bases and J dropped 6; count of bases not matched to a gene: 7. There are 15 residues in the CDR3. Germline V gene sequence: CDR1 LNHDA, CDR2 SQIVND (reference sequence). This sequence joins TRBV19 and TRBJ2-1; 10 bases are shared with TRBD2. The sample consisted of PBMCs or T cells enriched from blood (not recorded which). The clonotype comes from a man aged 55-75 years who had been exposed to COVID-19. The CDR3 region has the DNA TGTGCCAGTAGTTTCTCTAGCGGGAGTGTCAATGAGCAGTTCTTC. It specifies CASSFSSGSVNEQFF. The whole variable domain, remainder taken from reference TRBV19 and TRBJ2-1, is DGGITQSPKYLFRKEGQNVTLSCEQNLNHDAMYWYRQDPGQGLRLIYYSQIVNDFQKGDIAEGYSVSREKKESFPLTVTSAQKNPTAFYLCASSFSSGSVNEQFFGPGTRLTVL.